Listed here is a single T cell receptor beta chain. Its antigen is as yet unknown. This entry belongs to a study of OX40 agonist ivuxolimab in advanced cancers. Overall study findings and caveats: Researchers report that CD8+ T cells had, on average, more expanded clones than CD4+.

CDR1 is SGHVS and CDR2 is FNYEAQ in the germline V gene. The V end lost 3 bases, the J end lost 9 bases, and 14 bases lay between the germline ends. This CDR3 is built from 13 residues. Generated by immunoSEQ multiplex PCR, the TCRdb table keeps only in-frame clones and is missing some. The repertoire has 50,000 to 80,000 clones, under 90% of them found once; the top ten carry approximately 2.2%. The source material was CD4+ or CD8+ T cells sorted from blood, sampled in a trial of the OX40 agonist ivuxolimab. This clonotype was sampled from an adult with an advanced solid tumor such as melanoma, head and neck, liver or kidney cancer. The gene calls are TRBV7-6 and TRBJ2-5, with D perhaps being TRBD1 or TRBD2 (6 bases each). The CDR3 DNA reads TGTGCCAGCAGCTTCGACGGGGGCGAGGCCCAGTACTTC. It yields the protein CASSFDGGEAQYF.